This T cell receptor (beta chain) was sequenced for a study of T cells in Graves' hyperthyroidism and ophthalmopathy. Amplified regions were TCR beta CDR3 sequences from RNA transcripts. When the TCR CDR3 underwent first-round RT-PCR, the HTBI primer set was used. TCRdb called the multiplex PCR reads again in MiXCR, with one record for every CDR3 protein. This sample carries 90,000 to 120,000 distinct CDR3 sequences, approximately 16% of them seen once, and the ten largest clones take about 44%. The authors deemed Graves' hyperthyroidism stable absent ophthalmopathy progression within 18 months. Diagnoses used clinical symptoms, serum thyroxine and TRAb, thyroid ultrasound and orbital computed tomography. The sample holds many counts of this clonotype. Its antigen remains unidentified. There are 15 residues in the CDR3. Trimming at V came to 6 bases and at J to 8 bases, leaving 11 bases not matched to a gene. Germline V gene data show CDR1 as MNHEY and CDR2 as SMNVEV (reference sequence).

Study conclusions and caveats: Among thyroid clonotypes expanded above 0.001, most also appeared in blood.

Sequencing was done on a sample of blood. This clonotype was sampled from a woman aged 45 to 65 with Graves' hyperthyroidism. J is TRBJ2-1 and V is TRBV27; 9 nucleotides align to TRBD2. This CDR3 reads CASSRAGLASDEQFF. CDR3 DNA sequence: TGTGCCAGCAGCCGGGCGGGACTAGCATCCGATGAGCAGTTCTTC.